This T cell receptor (beta chain) was recovered during a study of blood T cell repertoires in COVID-19. Whole-study context: Collection of acute and convalescent COVID-19 samples took place in the United States, Italy and Spain.

The Seattle patients joined while their infection was active and were tracked longitudinally afterward. TCRdb's table, derived via immunoSEQ multiplex PCR, lists solely in-frame clones and lacks some. The data hold roughly 180,000 clones, with roughly 84% observed a single time. This CDR3 is built from 13 residues. J lost 2 bases, V lost 4 bases, and 2 bases had no gene match. CDR1 is SQVTM, CDR2 ANQGSEA, per germline. The specimen was peripheral blood. The chain employs TRBV29-1 and TRBJ1-5; 7 positions agree with TRBD1. The TCR was taken from a woman aged 45-59 years with COVID-19, enrolled during active disease. In DNA, the CDR3 is TGCAGCGTTGGTGACAGGGGCAATCAGCCCCAGCATTTT. Its translation: CSVGDRGNQPQHF.